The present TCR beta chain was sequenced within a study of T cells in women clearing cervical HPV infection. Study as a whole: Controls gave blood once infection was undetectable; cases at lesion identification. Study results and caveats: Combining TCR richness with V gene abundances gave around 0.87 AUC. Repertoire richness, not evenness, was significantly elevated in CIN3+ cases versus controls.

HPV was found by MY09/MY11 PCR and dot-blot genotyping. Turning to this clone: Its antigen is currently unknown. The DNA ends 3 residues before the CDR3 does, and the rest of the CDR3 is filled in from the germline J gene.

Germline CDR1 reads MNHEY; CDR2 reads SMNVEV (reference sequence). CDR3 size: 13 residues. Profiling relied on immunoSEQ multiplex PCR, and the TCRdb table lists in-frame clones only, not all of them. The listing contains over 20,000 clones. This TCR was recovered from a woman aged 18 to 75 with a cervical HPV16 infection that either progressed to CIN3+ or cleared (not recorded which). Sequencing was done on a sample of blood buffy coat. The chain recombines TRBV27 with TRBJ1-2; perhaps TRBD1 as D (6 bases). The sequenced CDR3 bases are TGTGCCAGCAGCATACAGGGCGAGAGAGGC. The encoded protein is CASSIQGERG. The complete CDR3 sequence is CASSIQGERGYTF.